The 30 T cell receptor beta chains below come from one sample, sequenced in a study of blood T cells in healthy people across ages. Using a J-beta primer mix together with a sample-barcoded 5' primer, a second PCR was run for roughly 7 to 11 cycles. TCRdb called the 5' RACE reads again in MiXCR, with one record for every CDR3 protein. Among 890,000 or so distinct CDR3 sequences listed, 60% to 80% were seen once. Material: blood. Source of these receptors: a man aged 30 to 45 in good health.

The genes are TRBV7-2 and TRBJ2-7; D remains ambiguous. Germline-derived CDR1 and CDR2 are SGHTA and FQGNSA. Trimming took 5 bases from V and 6 from J, leaving 8 bases between them. CDR3 length equals 11 residues. This chain's CDR3 is CASSPAIEQYF. The CDR3 DNA follows: TGTGCCAGCAGCCCTGCCATCGAGCAGTACTTC.

The chain has TRBV7-3 and TRBJ1-1; TRBD1 is a possible D gene (5 bases). Germline-derived CDR1 and CDR2 are SGHTA and FQGTGA. V was pared by 2 bases and J by 5 bases, with 24 bases between. The CDR3 runs 18 residues. The CDR3 region is CASSLPTFSGGGETEAFF. DNA for the CDR3: TGTGCCAGCAGCTTACCCACCTTCTCGGGGGGGGGAGAAACTGAAGCTTTCTTT.

Concerning this clonotype itself: A read error is possible here, since a much larger clone lies one base away. The chain employs TRBV10-3 and TRBJ2-5, with 13 bases aligning to TRBD2. With 6 bases clipped from V and 11 bases from J, the junction kept 18 bases outside the gene matches. The germline gives CDR1 ENHRY, CDR2 SYGVKD. The CDR3 has 17 amino acids. The CDR3 sequence is CAIRGTSGDFSYNEQYF. The CDR3 bases are TGTGCCATCAGAGGGACTAGCGGGGATTTCTCCTACAATGAGCAGTACTTC.

A single count supports this clonotype. The chain employs TRBV27 and TRBJ2-5; TRBD1 matches at 11 bases. The closer fit of TRBJ2-7 to the DNA end suggests the J call may be wrong. Germline V gene lookup returns CDR1 MNHEY and CDR2 SMNVEV (reference sequence). The CDR3 covers 16 residues. The CDR3 DNA sequence: TGTGCCAGCAGGAGAGGTTATGGGACAGGGGGATACGAGCAGTACTTC. Protein product: CASRRGYGTGGYEQYF.

The gene calls are TRBV3-1 and TRBJ2-3; a possible D gene is TRBD2 (5 bases). Germline V gives CDR1 LGHDT, CDR2 YNNKEL (reference sequence). V was cut by 4 bases and J by 12 bases, with 14 bases left in between. The CDR3 runs 12 residues. The CDR3 bases are TGTGCCAGCAGCCGAGCGGCTGAGGGTCAGTATTTT. Amino acids: CASSRAAEGQYF.

In DNA form, the CDR3 reads TGTGCCAGCAGCTTAGCCGTGGGCGGGGGCCCGAATTCGCAGTACTTC. Protein: CASSLAVGGGPNSQYF. The V gene is TRBV7-6, the J gene TRBJ2-7; D might be TRBD2 (7 bases). Deletions cut 0 bases from V and 9 bases from J, with 21 bases between. The CDR3 is 16 residues long. Germline V gene sequence: CDR1 SGHVS, CDR2 FNYEAQ.

V and J are TRBV20-1 and TRBJ2-5, with 7 bases aligning to TRBD2. CDR1 and CDR2 from the germline V gene are DFQATT and SNEGSKA (reference sequence). CDR3 length: 13 residues. The trim removed 3 bases at V and 7 bases at J, leaving 8 bases unmatched. CDR3 DNA: TGCAGTGCTAGCGGGGGGAGGCTGGGGACCCAGTACTTC. Translated: CSASGGRLGTQYF.

The V call is TRBV20-1, the J call TRBJ2-3; either TRBD1 or TRBD2 may fit D (5 bases each). The CDR3 extends over 15 amino acids. Trimming removed 0 bases from V and 0 bases from J, with 10 bases in between. Germline V lookup: CDR1 DFQATT, CDR2 SNEGSKA (reference sequence). CDR3 amino acids: CSAREGRTSTDTQYF. In DNA form, the CDR3 reads TGCAGTGCTAGAGAGGGACGTACTAGCACAGATACGCAGTATTTT.

The chain carries TRBV10-3 and TRBJ2-7, with D unresolved. Germline V gene data show CDR1 as ENHRY and CDR2 as SYGVKD. CDR3 length: 12 residues. V was clipped by 0 bases and J by 6 bases, with 6 bases between them. The CDR3 region has the DNA TGTGCCATCAGTGAGTCTTCGACCGAGCAGTACTTC. Translating it yields CAISESSTEQYF.

This rearrangement joins TRBV7-2 to TRBJ2-1; D remains ambiguous. Looked up from germline, CDR1 is SGHTA and CDR2 is FQGNSA. The CDR3 spans 15 residues. The V gene lost 5 bases and the J gene lost 4 bases, with 15 bases spanning the gap. The CDR3 DNA reads as TGTGCCAGCAGCCCGGGCCGTTTTGAATACAATGAGCAGTTCTTC. Its protein is CASSPGRFEYNEQFF.

The chain is built from TRBV29-1 and TRBJ1-2; D call uncertain. This CDR3 is built from 12 residues. V was clipped by 3 bases and J by 4 bases, with 9 bases between them. Germline V gene sequence: CDR1 SQVTM, CDR2 ANQGSEA. The CDR3 loop reads CSVDVTRYGYTF. CDR3 sequence (DNA): TGCAGCGTTGACGTAACCCGCTATGGCTACACCTTC.

This clonotype appeared a few times. The CDR3 region has the DNA TGTGCCAGCAGTTACTCGACATGGGATTTCGATGAGCAGTTCTTC. This encodes CASSYSTWDFDEQFF. The gene calls are TRBV6-6 and TRBJ2-1; no reliable D call. Germline V CDR1 and CDR2: MNHNY, SVGAGI (reference sequence). Deletions cut 0 bases from V and 8 bases from J, with 14 bases between. This CDR3 has 15 residues.

The sample holds one count of this clonotype. This chain connects TRBV25-1 to TRBJ1-2; 11 bases map to TRBD1. The CDR3 sequence is 15 residues long. Germline V gene data show CDR1 as MGHDK and CDR2 as SYGVNS. The V segment lost 4 bases and the J segment 7 bases; nucleotides outside the gene matches: 8. CDR3 in DNA: TGTGCCAGCAGTGGAAGGGACAGGGGGTGGACTGGCTACACCTTC. The encoded protein is CASSGRDRGWTGYTF.

This clonotype has just one count. The genes are TRBV27 and TRBJ2-7; no firm D call. The V and J ends lost 6 bases and 10 bases respectively, with 19 bases between them. The CDR3 extends over 13 amino acids. Germline V gene lookup returns CDR1 MNHEY and CDR2 SMNVEV (reference sequence). The CDR3 sequence is CASSPTDGLVQYF. CDR3 in DNA: TGTGCCAGCAGCCCAACCGACGGCTTGGTTCAGTACTTC.

The V and J genes are TRBV20-1 and TRBJ2-7; D is unresolved. Germline V gives CDR1 DFQATT, CDR2 SNEGSKA (reference sequence). The CDR3 has 13 amino acids. V dropped 5 bases and J dropped 0 bases, with 11 bases sitting between them. The DNA for the CDR3 is TGCAGTGCTGCGCATAGTATCTCCTACGAGCAGTACTTC. Its protein product is CSAAHSISYEQYF.

This clonotype has a single count. The J gene is TRBJ2-5, the V gene TRBV18; D remains ambiguous. Trimming pared 0 bases from V and 2 bases from J, leaving 7 bases between. Per germline, CDR1 KGHSH and CDR2 LQKENI. This CDR3 has 14 amino acids. The CDR3 nucleotides read TGTGCCAGCTCACCACCAGCCTTTCAAGAGACCCAGTACTTC. Its translation: CASSPPAFQETQYF.

This clonotype was observed at least ten times. The CDR3 DNA follows: TGTGCCAGCAGCACGGGACTGTACAATGAGCAGTTCTTC. Its translation is CASSTGLYNEQFF. This sequence joins TRBV7-3 and TRBJ2-1; possible D gene TRBD2, 6 bases. Germline V gives CDR1 SGHTA, CDR2 FQGTGA. V was clipped by 5 bases and J by 4 bases, with 9 bases between them. The CDR3 covers 13 residues.

The chain employs TRBV5-5 and TRBJ2-7; no definite D call. The germline V gene has CDR1 SGHKS and CDR2 YYEKEE (reference sequence). Trimming took 3 bases from V and 3 from J, leaving 7 bases between them. This CDR3 spans 12 amino acids. CDR3 sequence (DNA): TGTGCCAGCAGCTCCGTAGACTACGAGCAGTACTTC. Its protein product is CASSSVDYEQYF.

The V call is TRBV20-1, the J call TRBJ1-1, with D maybe TRBD1 (6 bases). Per the germline V gene, CDR1 is DFQATT and CDR2 is SNEGSKA (reference sequence). V was trimmed by 8 bases and J by 4 bases, leaving 20 bases between them. This CDR3 is built from 14 residues. The CDR3 DNA is TGCAGTTCCCGCGGAGGGAGGGGGATCACTGAAGCTTTCTTT. Translated: CSSRGGRGITEAFF.

The rearrangement links TRBV3-1 to TRBJ2-4; D is possibly TRBD1 or TRBD2 (6 bases each). Gene TRBJ2-7 matches the end of the DNA better, so the J call may be wrong. Germline assignment: CDR1 LGHDT and CDR2 YNNKEL (reference sequence). This CDR3 is built from 15 residues. The CDR3 here is CASSPSRGDGGEQYF. The CDR3 DNA reads as TGTGCCAGCAGCCCCTCTAGGGGGGATGGAGGCGAGCAGTACTTC.

The gene calls are TRBV15 and TRBJ2-5; D possibly corresponds to TRBD2 (6 bases). The CDR3 is 13 residues long. Germline values: CDR1 LNHNV, CDR2 YYDKDF (reference sequence). The V and J ends lost 4 bases and 5 bases respectively, with 11 bases between them. CDR3 nucleotides: TGTGCCACCAGCATCACGGGGGTTGAGACCCAGTACTTC. Protein sequence: CATSITGVETQYF.

The chain uses TRBV7-3 and TRBJ1-2; TRBD1 matches at 7 bases. The CDR3 length is 14 residues. With V trimmed by 5 bases and J by 6 bases, 9 bases remained unmatched. Per germline, CDR1 SGHTA and CDR2 FQGTGA. CDR3 in DNA: TGTGCCAGCAGCCCCAACTCAGGGGGGAATGGCTACACCTTC. This codes for CASSPNSGGNGYTF.

The chain is built from TRBV12-3 or TRBV12-4 and TRBJ2-1; 10 bases match TRBD1. This CDR3 spans 15 amino acids. The junction had 14 bases not matched to a gene; V was cut back by 4 bases and J by 14 bases. In DNA, the CDR3 is TGTGCCAGCAGTTATTGGGACAGGGGTGGGCCGCGTAAGTTCTTC. As protein: CASSYWDRGGPRKFF.

This clonotype was seen only a few times. This chain connects TRBV20-1 to TRBJ2-3; unclear D gene. CDR3 length equals 16 residues. V dropped 0 bases and J dropped 2 bases, with 15 bases sitting between them. Germline CDR1 DFQATT, CDR2 SNEGSKA (reference sequence). The CDR3 loop reads CSARDNRKRFTDTQYF. For the CDR3, the DNA is TGCAGTGCTAGAGATAACAGAAAAAGGTTCACAGATACGCAGTATTTT.

The rearrangement links TRBV7-9 to TRBJ1-2; D may be TRBD1 (5 bases). V lost 1 base and J 6 bases, leaving 15 bases between the germline ends. The CDR3 runs 15 residues. Germline V gene lookup returns CDR1 SEHNR and CDR2 FQNEAQ (reference sequence). The CDR3 nucleotides read TGTGCCAGCAGCTTAGTGGGCCAGGGAACGAATGGCTACACCTTC. It encodes CASSLVGQGTNGYTF.

This clonotype was seen only once. The rearrangement joins TRBV21-1 to TRBJ2-7; TRBD1, as called in the table, went unchecked against the DNA. TRBV21-1 has pseudogene status. There are 20 residues in the CDR3. The CDR3 spells CASSKVEGRGVFRLTYEQYF. The CDR3 nucleotides are TGTGCCAGCAGCAAGGTAGAGGGGCGGGGGGTATTTCGTTTAACCTACGAGCAGTACTTC.

This sequence joins TRBV6-5 and TRBJ2-3; D gene ambiguous. The CDR3 is 16 residues long. The germline V gene has CDR1 MNHEY and CDR2 SVGAGI. The germline V and J ends were trimmed by 0 bases and 4 bases, with 14 bases remaining between them. Written as DNA, the CDR3 is TGTGCCAGCAGTTACTCTTGGCGGCTTGGCCCAGATACGCAGTATTTT. It is translated as CASSYSWRLGPDTQYF.

The table lists this clonotype with a few counts. A much bigger clone sits one base away, suggesting this may be a read error. The chain joins TRBV7-2 to TRBJ2-1; 10 positions agree with TRBD1. Germline V lookup: CDR1 SGHTA, CDR2 FQGNSA. V lost 1 base to trimming and J lost 5 bases; unmatched junction nucleotides: 5. This CDR3 region has 16 residues. CDR3 sequence: CASSLVATGGNNEQFF. In nucleotides, the CDR3 is TGTGCCAGCAGCTTAGTTGCGACAGGGGGCAACAATGAGCAGTTCTTC.

The rearrangement links TRBV5-5 to TRBJ2-7; D might be TRBD1 (6 bases). Trimming pared 3 bases from V and 5 bases from J, leaving 15 bases between. Germline-derived CDR1 and CDR2 are SGHKS and YYEKEE (reference sequence). The CDR3 has 14 residues. DNA of the CDR3: TGTGCCAGCAGCTCCGGGACAAGGTCTAACGAGCAGTACTTC. Translated: CASSSGTRSNEQYF.

This rearrangement joins TRBV28 to TRBJ2-7; the D is unclear. Looked up from germline, CDR1 is MDHEN and CDR2 is SYDVKM. V lost 3 bases, J lost 6 bases, and 6 bases lay in between. CDR3 size: 11 residues. CDR3 residues: CASSFLSEQYF. In DNA form, the CDR3 reads TGTGCCAGCAGTTTTCTATCCGAGCAGTACTTC.